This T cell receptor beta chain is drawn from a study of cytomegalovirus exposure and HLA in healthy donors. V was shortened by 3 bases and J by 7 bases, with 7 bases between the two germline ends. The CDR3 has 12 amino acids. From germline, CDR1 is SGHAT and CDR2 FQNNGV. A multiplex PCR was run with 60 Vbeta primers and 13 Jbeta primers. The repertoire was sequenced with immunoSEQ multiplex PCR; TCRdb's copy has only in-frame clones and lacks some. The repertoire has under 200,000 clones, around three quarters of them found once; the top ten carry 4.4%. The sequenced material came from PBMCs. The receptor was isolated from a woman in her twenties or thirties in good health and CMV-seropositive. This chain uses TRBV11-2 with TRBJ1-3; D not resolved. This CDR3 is CASSFFGNTIYF. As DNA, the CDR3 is TGTGCCAGCAGCTTTTTCGGGAACACCATATATTTT.